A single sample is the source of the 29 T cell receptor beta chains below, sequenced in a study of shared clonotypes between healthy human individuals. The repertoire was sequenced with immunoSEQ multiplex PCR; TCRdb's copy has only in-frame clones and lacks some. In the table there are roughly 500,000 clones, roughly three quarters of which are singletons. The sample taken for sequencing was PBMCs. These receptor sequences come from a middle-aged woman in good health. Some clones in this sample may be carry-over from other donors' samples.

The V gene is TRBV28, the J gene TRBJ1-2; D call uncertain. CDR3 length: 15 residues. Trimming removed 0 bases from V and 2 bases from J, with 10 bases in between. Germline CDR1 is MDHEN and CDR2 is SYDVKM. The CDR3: CASSLWPGSNYGYTF. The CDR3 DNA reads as TGTGCCAGCAGTTTATGGCCAGGTTCCAACTATGGCTACACCTTC.

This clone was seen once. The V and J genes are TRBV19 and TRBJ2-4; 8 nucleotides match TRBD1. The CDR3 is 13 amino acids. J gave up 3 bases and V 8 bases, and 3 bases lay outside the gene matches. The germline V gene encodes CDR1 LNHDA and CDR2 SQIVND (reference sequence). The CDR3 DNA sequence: TGTGCCAGTGCGACAGGGGACAAAAACATTCAGTACTTC. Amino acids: CASATGDKNIQYF.

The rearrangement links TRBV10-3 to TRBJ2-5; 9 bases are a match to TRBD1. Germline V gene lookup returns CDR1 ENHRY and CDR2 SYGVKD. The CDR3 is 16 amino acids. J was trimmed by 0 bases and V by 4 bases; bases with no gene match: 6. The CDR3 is CAISGVRQGDQETQYF. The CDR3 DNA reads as TGTGCCATCAGTGGTGTTAGACAGGGGGACCAAGAGACCCAGTACTTC.

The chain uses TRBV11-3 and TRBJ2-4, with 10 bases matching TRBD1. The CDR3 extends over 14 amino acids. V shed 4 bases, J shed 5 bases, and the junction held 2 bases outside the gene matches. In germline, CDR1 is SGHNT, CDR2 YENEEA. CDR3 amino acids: CASSSGTGENIQYF. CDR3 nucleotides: TGTGCCAGCAGCTCCGGGACAGGGGAAAACATTCAGTACTTC. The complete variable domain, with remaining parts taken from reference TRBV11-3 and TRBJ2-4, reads EAGVVQSPRYKIIEKKQPVAFWCNPISGHNTLYWYLQNLGQGPELLIRYENEEAVDDSQLPKDRFSAERLKGVDSTLKIQPAELGDSAVYLCASSSGTGENIQYFGAGTRLSVL.

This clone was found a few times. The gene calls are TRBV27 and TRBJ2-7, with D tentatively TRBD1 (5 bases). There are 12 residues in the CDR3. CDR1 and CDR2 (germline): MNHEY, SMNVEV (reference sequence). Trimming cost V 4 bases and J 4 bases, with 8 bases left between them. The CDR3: CASSSGFYEQYF. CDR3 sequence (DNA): TGTGCCAGCAGTTCAGGGTTTTACGAGCAGTACTTC.

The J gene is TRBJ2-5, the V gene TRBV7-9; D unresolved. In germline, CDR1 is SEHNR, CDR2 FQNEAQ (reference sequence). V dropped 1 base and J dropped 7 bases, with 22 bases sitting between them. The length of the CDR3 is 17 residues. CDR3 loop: CASSLGWELPRLRTQYF. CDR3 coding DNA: TGTGCCAGCAGCTTAGGCTGGGAACTACCCAGGTTGCGGACCCAGTACTTC.

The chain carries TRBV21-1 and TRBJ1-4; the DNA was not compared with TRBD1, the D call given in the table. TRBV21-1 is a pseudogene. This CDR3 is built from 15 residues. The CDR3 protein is CAKRDRDVTNEKLFF. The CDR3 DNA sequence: TGTGCCAAAAGGGACAGGGATGTAACTAATGAAAAACTGTTTTTT.

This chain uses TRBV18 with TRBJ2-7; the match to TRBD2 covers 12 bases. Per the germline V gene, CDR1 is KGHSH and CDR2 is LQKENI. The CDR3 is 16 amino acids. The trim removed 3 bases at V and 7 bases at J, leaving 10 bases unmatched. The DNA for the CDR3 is TGTGCCAGCTCACCTGTTCTAGCGGGAGGGCCTGAAGAGCAGTACTTC. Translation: CASSPVLAGGPEEQYF.

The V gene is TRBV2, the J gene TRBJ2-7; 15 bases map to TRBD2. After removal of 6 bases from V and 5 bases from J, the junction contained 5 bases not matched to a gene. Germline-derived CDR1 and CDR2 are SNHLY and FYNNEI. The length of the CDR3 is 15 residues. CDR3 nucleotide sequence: TGTGCCAGCAGAGGGACTAGCGGGAGGCAGAACGAGCAGTACTTC. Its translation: CASRGTSGRQNEQYF.

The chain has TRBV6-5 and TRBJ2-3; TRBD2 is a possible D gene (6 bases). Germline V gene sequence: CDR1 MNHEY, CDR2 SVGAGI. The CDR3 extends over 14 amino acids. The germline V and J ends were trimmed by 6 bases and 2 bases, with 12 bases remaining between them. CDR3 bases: TGTGCCAGCAGACCGGGACTTTCCACAGATACGCAGTATTTT. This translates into CASRPGLSTDTQYF.

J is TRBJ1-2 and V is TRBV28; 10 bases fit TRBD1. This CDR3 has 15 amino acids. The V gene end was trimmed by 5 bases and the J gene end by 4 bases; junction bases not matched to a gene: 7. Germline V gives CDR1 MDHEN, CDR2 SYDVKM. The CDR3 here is CASSKSGTGAYGYTF. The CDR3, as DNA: TGTGCCAGCAGTAAATCCGGGACAGGGGCCTATGGCTACACCTTC.

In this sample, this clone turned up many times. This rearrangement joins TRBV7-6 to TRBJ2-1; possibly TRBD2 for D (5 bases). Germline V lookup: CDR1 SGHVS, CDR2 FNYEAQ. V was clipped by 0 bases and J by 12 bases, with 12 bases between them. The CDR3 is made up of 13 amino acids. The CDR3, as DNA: TGTGCCAGCAGCTTAGCGGAGGAATTGGGGCAGTTCTTC. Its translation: CASSLAEELGQFF.

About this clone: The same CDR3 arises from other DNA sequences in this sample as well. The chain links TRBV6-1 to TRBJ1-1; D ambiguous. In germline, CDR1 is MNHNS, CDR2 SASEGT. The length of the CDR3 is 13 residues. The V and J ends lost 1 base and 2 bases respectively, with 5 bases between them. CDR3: CASSEGGNTEAFF. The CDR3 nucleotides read TGTGCCAGCAGTGAAGGGGGTAACACTGAAGCTTTCTTT.

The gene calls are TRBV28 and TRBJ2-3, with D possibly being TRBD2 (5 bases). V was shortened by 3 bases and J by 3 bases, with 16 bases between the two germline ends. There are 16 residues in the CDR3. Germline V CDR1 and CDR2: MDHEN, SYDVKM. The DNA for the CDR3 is TGTGCCAGCAGTTTCGCTGTAGCTCGGGGAACAGATACGCAGTATTTT. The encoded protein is CASSFAVARGTDTQYF. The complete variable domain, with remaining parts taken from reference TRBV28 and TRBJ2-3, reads DVKVTQSSRYLVKRTGEKVFLECVQDMDHENMFWYRQDPGLGLRLIYFSYDVKMKEKGDIPEGYSVSREKKERFSLILESASTNQTSMYLCASSFAVARGTDTQYFGPGTRLTVL.

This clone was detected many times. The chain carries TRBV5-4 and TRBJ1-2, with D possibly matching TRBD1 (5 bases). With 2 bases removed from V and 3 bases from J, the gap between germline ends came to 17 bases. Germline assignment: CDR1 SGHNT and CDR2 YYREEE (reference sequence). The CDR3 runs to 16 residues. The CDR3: CASSFGGVPLDYGYTF. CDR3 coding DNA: TGTGCCAGCAGCTTTGGGGGGGTCCCTCTTGACTATGGCTACACCTTC.

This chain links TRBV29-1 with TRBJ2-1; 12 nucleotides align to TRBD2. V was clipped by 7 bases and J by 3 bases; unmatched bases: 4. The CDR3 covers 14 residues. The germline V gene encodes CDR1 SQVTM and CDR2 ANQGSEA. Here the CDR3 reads CSGSLAGGYNEQFF. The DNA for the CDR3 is TGCAGCGGATCACTAGCGGGAGGCTACAATGAGCAGTTCTTC.

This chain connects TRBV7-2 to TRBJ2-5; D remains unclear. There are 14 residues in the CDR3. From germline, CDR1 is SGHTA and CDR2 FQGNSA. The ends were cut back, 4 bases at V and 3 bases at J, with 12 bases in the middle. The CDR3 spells CASSSISDEETQYF. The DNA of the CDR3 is TGTGCCAGCAGCTCAATTTCGGACGAAGAGACCCAGTACTTC.

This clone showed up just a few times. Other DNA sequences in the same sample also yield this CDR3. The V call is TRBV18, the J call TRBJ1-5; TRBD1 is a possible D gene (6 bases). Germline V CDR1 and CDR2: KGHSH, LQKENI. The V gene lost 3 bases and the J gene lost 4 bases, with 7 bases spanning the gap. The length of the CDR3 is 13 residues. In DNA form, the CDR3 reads TGTGCCAGCTCACCGGACAGAAATCAGCCCCAGCATTTT. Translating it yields CASSPDRNQPQHF.

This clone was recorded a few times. CDR3 residues: CASSQAVGATGANVLTF. DNA of the CDR3: TGTGCCAGCAGCCAAGCAGTAGGGGCAACTGGGGCCAACGTCCTGACTTTC. The chain joins TRBV4-2 to TRBJ2-6; TRBD1 is a possible D gene (5 bases). There are 17 residues in the CDR3. The germline gives CDR1 LGHNA, CDR2 YNFKEQ. Trimming shortened V by 1 base and J by 2 bases, and 12 bases separated the two germline ends.

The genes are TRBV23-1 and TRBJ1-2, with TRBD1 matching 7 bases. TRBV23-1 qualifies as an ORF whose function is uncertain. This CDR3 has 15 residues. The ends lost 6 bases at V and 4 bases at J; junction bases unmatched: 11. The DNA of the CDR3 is TGCGCCAGCAGCCAAAAAAAGGGGACAGTCTATGGCTACACCTTC. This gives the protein CASSQKKGTVYGYTF.

The CDR3 protein is CASSLGGSFGNEQFF. CDR3 DNA sequence: TGTGCCAGCAGCTTAGGGGGTTCGTTTGGGAATGAGCAGTTCTTC. V and J are TRBV7-2 and TRBJ2-1; D not resolved. The germline V gene encodes CDR1 SGHTA and CDR2 FQGNSA. The CDR3 extends over 15 amino acids. V was shortened by 1 base and J by 7 bases, with 14 bases between the two germline ends.

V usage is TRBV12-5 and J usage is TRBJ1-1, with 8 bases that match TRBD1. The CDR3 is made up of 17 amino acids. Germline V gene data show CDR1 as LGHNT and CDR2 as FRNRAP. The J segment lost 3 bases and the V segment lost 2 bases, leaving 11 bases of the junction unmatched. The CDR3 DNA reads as TGTGCTAGTGGTTTGATCTCGGCAGGGGGCGCGGACACTGAAGCTTTCTTT. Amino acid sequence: CASGLISAGGADTEAFF.

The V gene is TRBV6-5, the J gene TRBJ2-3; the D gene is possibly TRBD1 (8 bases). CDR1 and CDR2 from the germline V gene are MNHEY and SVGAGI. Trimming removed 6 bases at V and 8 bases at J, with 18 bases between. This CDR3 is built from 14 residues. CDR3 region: CASSPRTGRGTQYF. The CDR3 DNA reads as TGTGCCAGCAGCCCCCGGACAGGGAGGGGTACGCAGTATTTT.

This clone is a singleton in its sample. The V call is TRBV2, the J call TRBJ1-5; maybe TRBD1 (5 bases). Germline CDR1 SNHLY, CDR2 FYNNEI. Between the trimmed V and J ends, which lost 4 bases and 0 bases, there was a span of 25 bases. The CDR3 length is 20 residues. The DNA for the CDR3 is TGTGCCAGCAGTGGAGTCGGATTTTTCGGGGGAGGTATTAGCAATCAGCCCCAGCATTTT. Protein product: CASSGVGFFGGGISNQPQHF.

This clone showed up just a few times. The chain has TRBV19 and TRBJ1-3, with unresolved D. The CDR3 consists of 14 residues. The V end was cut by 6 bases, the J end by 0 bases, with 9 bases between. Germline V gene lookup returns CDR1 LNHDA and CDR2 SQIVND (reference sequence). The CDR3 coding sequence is TGTGCCAGTAGATGGACGTACTCTGGAAACACCATATATTTT. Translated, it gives CASRWTYSGNTIYF.

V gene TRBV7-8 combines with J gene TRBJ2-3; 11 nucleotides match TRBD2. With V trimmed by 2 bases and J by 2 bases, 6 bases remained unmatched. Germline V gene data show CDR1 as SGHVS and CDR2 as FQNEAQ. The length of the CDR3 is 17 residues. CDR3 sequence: CASSLRLAGGTTDTQYF. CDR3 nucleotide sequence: TGTGCCAGCAGCTTAAGATTAGCGGGAGGGACCACAGATACGCAGTATTTT.

The CDR3 spells CSVGRGRETQYF. The CDR3 DNA reads TGCAGCGTTGGTCGGGGCAGGGAGACCCAGTACTTC. The chain couples TRBV29-1 to TRBJ2-5; D could derive from TRBD1 or TRBD2 (5 bases each). V was pared by 4 bases and J by 5 bases, with 11 bases between. The germline V gene has CDR1 SQVTM and CDR2 ANQGSEA. The CDR3 contains 12 residues.

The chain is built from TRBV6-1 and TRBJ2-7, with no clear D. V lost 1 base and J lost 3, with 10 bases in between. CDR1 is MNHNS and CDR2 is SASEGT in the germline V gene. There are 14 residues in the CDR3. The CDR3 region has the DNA TGTGCCAGCAGTGAAGGGCACGGCCACTACGAGCAGTACTTC. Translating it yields CASSEGHGHYEQYF.

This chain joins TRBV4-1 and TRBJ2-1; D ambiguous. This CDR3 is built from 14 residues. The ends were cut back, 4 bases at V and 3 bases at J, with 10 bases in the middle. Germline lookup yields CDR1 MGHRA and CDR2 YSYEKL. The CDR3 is CASSPGPFYNEQFF. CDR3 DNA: TGCGCCAGCAGCCCAGGACCATTCTACAATGAGCAGTTCTTC.